Listed below are T cell receptor beta chains from one sample, sequenced in a study of spatial heterogeneity in lung cancer. TCRdb independently ran MiXCR on the 5' RACE reads; one entry per CDR3 protein. The table includes 95,000 to 130,000 distinct CDR3 sequences, more than 9% detected once. The sample was PBMCs, taken at follow-up. These receptors came from a male donor with early-stage non-small cell lung cancer. Both conserved end residues are part of each CDR3. The D gene is left open where the match is weak. Size is omitted from some rows. Given values are once, few, many or a class for expanded clones.

D	size	V	J	CDR3	DNA
TRBD1	NA	TRBV24-1	TRBJ1-5	CATDGKHRGINQPQHF	TGTGCCACCGATGGAAAACACAGGGGGATTAATCAGCCCCAGCATTTT
TRBD1	few	TRBV6-2/TRBV6-3	TRBJ1-1	CASTRDRVNTEAFF	TGTGCCAGCACCCGAGACAGGGTGAACACTGAAGCTTTCTTT
NA	many	TRBV10-3	TRBJ1-2	CAISGSNGGYGYTF	TGTGCCATCAGTGGGTCCAACGGCGGCTATGGCTACACCTTC
TRBD2	NA	TRBV29-1	TRBJ2-5	CSFWGRGLQGRETQYF	TGCAGCTTTTGGGGGAGGGGACTCCAGGGAAGAGAGACCCAGTACTTC
NA	few	TRBV28	TRBJ1-5	CASSRNRARNQPQHF	TGTGCCAGCAGCCGCAACAGAGCCCGGAATCAGCCCCAGCATTTT
NA	once	TRBV6-5	TRBJ1-1	CASSYGNMNTEAFF	TGTGCCAGCAGTTATGGGAACATGAACACTGAAGCTTTCTTT
NA	many	TRBV20-1	TRBJ1-4	CSASDGEDTREKLFF	TGCAGTGCTAGCGATGGCGAAGACACCCGGGAAAAACTGTTTTTT
TRBD1	many	TRBV20-1	TRBJ2-5	CSARPRDRVSQETQYF	TGCAGTGCTAGACCGAGGGACAGGGTTTCTCAAGAGACCCAGTACTTC
NA	few	TRBV3-1	TRBJ1-2	CASSQDRIPYGYTF	TGTGCCAGCAGCCAAGATAGGATCCCCTATGGCTACACCTTC
TRBD1	many	TRBV3-1	TRBJ1-2	CASSQVLGQGAGYTF	TGTGCCAGCAGCCAAGTCCTTGGACAGGGGGCTGGCTACACCTTC
TRBD1	many	TRBV6-6	TRBJ2-7	CASSWPSGGAGYEQYF	TGTGCCAGCAGTTGGCCCTCAGGGGGCGCCGGCTACGAGCAGTACTTC
NA	many	TRBV7-9	TRBJ1-5	CASSFNAQKPQHF	TGTGCCAGCAGCTTTAACGCCCAGAAGCCCCAGCATTTT
NA	NA	TRBV7-9	TRBJ2-1	CASSLAGADEQFF	TGTGCCAGCAGCTTAGCCGGGGCCGATGAGCAGTTCTTC
TRBD1	few	TRBV7-9	TRBJ1-4	CASRDRNEKLFF	TGTGCCAGCAGGGACAGGAATGAAAAACTGTTTTTT
NA	NA	TRBV20-1	TRBJ1-1	CSATAGNRANTEAFF	TGCAGTGCAACCGCAGGGAATCGGGCGAACACTGAAGCTTTCTTT
NA	NA	TRBV9	TRBJ1-6	CASSVGGTANSPLHF	TGTGCCAGCAGCGTAGGAGGGACCGCTAATTCACCCCTCCACTTT
TRBD2	few	TRBV6-5	TRBJ2-1	CASKSSGGQFF	TGTGCCAGCAAGTCGAGCGGGGGCCAGTTCTTC
NA	NA	TRBV5-6	TRBJ2-2	CASSRLGALSTGELFF	TGTGCCAGCAGTCGCCTAGGGGCTTTGAGCACCGGGGAGCTGTTTTTT
NA	many	TRBV12-3/TRBV12-4	TRBJ2-7	CASSPSGRAAYEQYF	TGTGCCAGCAGCCCTTCCGGAAGGGCAGCCTACGAGCAGTACTTC
NA	many	TRBV10-2	TRBJ2-1	CASSDLYNEQFF	TGCGCCAGCAGTGATCTATACAATGAGCAGTTCTTC
NA	NA	TRBV29-1	TRBJ1-1	CSVEEAMAGTEAFF	TGCAGCGTTGAAGAAGCAATGGCTGGCACTGAAGCTTTCTTT
NA	few	TRBV10-3	TRBJ2-3	CAIKKGQDTDTQYF	TGTGCCATCAAGAAGGGACAAGACACAGATACGCAGTATTTT
NA	NA	TRBV4-3	TRBJ2-3	CASSQDPGGTIDTQYF	TGCGCCAGCAGCCAAGATCCCGGTGGCACCATAGATACGCAGTATTTT
NA	NA	TRBV3-1	TRBJ2-4	CASGSHIQYF	TGTGCCAGCGGTTCACACATTCAGTACTTC
TRBD2	NA	TRBV20-1	TRBJ2-2	CSAPNAGGNTGELFF	TGCAGTGCCCCGAACGCGGGGGGGAACACCGGGGAGCTGTTTTTT
NA	few	TRBV6-1	TRBJ2-3	CASRRADSTDTQYF	TGTGCCAGCAGGAGGGCGGATAGCACAGATACGCAGTATTTT
NA	many	TRBV7-2	TRBJ2-3	CASSPSMRTSTDTQYF	TGTGCCAGCAGCCCTTCGATGAGGACTAGCACAGATACGCAGTATTTT
TRBD1	NA	TRBV5-6	TRBJ2-6	CASSLGQGAYGANVLTF	TGTGCCAGCAGTTTAGGACAGGGGGCGTACGGGGCCAACGTCCTGACTTTC
NA	NA	TRBV12-3/TRBV12-4	TRBJ2-2	CASKLRKAGELFF	TGTGCCAGCAAACTACGTAAGGCCGGGGAGCTGTTTTTT
NA	NA	TRBV27	TRBJ2-1	CTSSLTGSRIYNEQFF	TGTACCAGCAGTTTAACAGGCTCGCGCATCTACAATGAGCAGTTCTTC
NA	many	TRBV4-1	TRBJ1-2	CASASAGTTSYGYTF	TGCGCCAGCGCGTCGGCCGGGACCACCAGCTATGGCTACACCTTC
NA	few	TRBV9	TRBJ2-3	CASSVLQALDTQYF	TGTGCCAGCAGCGTACTCCAGGCGTTAGATACGCAGTATTTT
NA	many	TRBV4-3	TRBJ1-4	CASSQDRDIPGKLFF	TGCGCCAGCAGCCAAGATAGGGACATCCCGGGGAAACTGTTTTTT